These 26 T cell receptor beta chains were all obtained from the same sample, sequenced in a study of blood T cell repertoires in COVID-19. Some clones are missing from TCRdb's copy, which holds only in-frame ones; the method was immunoSEQ multiplex PCR. The sample records approximately 54,000 clones, more than 90% being singletons. Sequencing was performed on peripheral blood. Receptor source: a man in his fifties with acute or convalescent COVID-19.

The V call is TRBV7-7, the J call TRBJ2-5, with TRBD2 identical over 9 bases. In germline, CDR1 is SSHAT, CDR2 FNYEAQ (reference sequence). The V gene end was trimmed by 1 base and the J gene end by 2 bases; junction bases not matched to a gene: 2. The CDR3 is 15 amino acids. For the CDR3, the DNA is TGTGCCAGCAGCTTAGGGCTAGCGGGGCAAGAGACCCAGTACTTC. Its translation: CASSLGLAGQETQYF.

J is TRBJ2-5 and V is TRBV19; weak D call: TRBD1 (5 bases). V dropped 5 bases and J dropped 7 bases, with 14 bases sitting between them. This CDR3 spans 13 amino acids. The germline V gene encodes CDR1 LNHDA and CDR2 SQIVND (reference sequence). This chain's CDR3 is CASSSRGLRTQYF. The CDR3 coding sequence is TGTGCCAGTAGTTCAAGGGGCCTGAGGACCCAGTACTTC. The complete variable domain, with remaining parts taken from reference TRBV19 and TRBJ2-5, reads DGGITQSPKYLFRKEGQNVTLSCEQNLNHDAMYWYRQDPGQGLRLIYYSQIVNDFQKGDIAEGYSVSREKKESFPLTVTSAQKNPTAFYLCASSSRGLRTQYFGPGTRLLVL.

CDR3 protein: CASSYYRDRVGKSGNTIYF. The CDR3 nucleotides read TGCGCCAGCAGCTACTACCGGGACAGGGTTGGAAAATCTGGAAACACCATATATTTT. The V and J genes are TRBV4-1 and TRBJ1-3; 9 nucleotides line up with TRBD1. V was pared by 5 bases and J by 1 base, with 15 bases of the junction left unmatched. Looked up from germline, CDR1 is MGHRA and CDR2 is YSYEKL. This CDR3 region has 19 residues.

The chain uses TRBV6-2 or TRBV6-3 and TRBJ1-5; no clear D gene. This CDR3 comprises 17 residues. CDR1 MNHEY and CDR2 SVGEGT come from the germline V gene. V was trimmed by 3 bases and J by 4 bases, leaving 19 bases between them. CDR3 amino acids: CASSYWRRVGRNQPQHF. The CDR3 region has the DNA TGTGCCAGCAGTTATTGGAGGCGGGTCGGAAGAAATCAGCCCCAGCATTTT.

This chain connects TRBV19 to TRBJ1-5, with D unresolved. Germline CDR1 LNHDA, CDR2 SQIVND (reference sequence). Trimming took off 7 bases at V and 2 bases at J, with 9 bases between the two ends. This CDR3 comprises 13 residues. CDR3 nucleotide sequence: TGTGCCAGTACGGAGGATGGCAATCAGCCCCAGCATTTT. This encodes CASTEDGNQPQHF. Using reference TRBV19 and TRBJ1-5 for the parts outside the CDR3, the full variable domain is DGGITQSPKYLFRKEGQNVTLSCEQNLNHDAMYWYRQDPGQGLRLIYYSQIVNDFQKGDIAEGYSVSREKKESFPLTVTSAQKNPTAFYLCASTEDGNQPQHFGDGTRLSIL.

The genes are TRBV29-1 and TRBJ2-1, with 13 bases that match TRBD2. Trimming removed 4 bases from V and 9 bases from J; junction bases left unmatched: 6. Germline assignment: CDR1 SQVTM and CDR2 ANQGSEA. The CDR3 spans 14 residues. CDR3: CSVAGLAGRGEQFF. As DNA, the CDR3 is TGCAGCGTTGCGGGACTAGCGGGACGGGGTGAGCAGTTCTTC.

The chain has TRBV27 and TRBJ1-3; D remains ambiguous. Germline V gene data show CDR1 as MNHEY and CDR2 as SMNVEV (reference sequence). The CDR3 sequence is 13 residues long. Trimming shortened V by 5 bases and J by 0 bases, and 5 bases separated the two germline ends. Here the CDR3 reads CASSQSSGNTIYF. The CDR3 nucleotides are TGTGCCAGCAGTCAATCCTCTGGAAACACCATATATTTT.

This chain joins TRBV13 and TRBJ2-2, with D possibly matching TRBD2 (5 bases). Trimming stripped 0 bases from V and 5 bases from J, with 7 bases between. Germline V gene lookup returns CDR1 PRHDT and CDR2 FYEKMQ (reference sequence). There are 14 residues in the CDR3. The CDR3 region is CASSLGRTTGELFF. As DNA, the CDR3 is TGTGCCAGCAGCTTAGGACGGACTACCGGGGAGCTGTTTTTT.

The V gene is TRBV7-2, the J gene TRBJ2-2, with 8 bases fitting TRBD2. Trimming cost V 5 bases and J 4 bases; bases outside gene matches: 6. The CDR3 contains 15 residues. CDR1 and CDR2 from the germline V gene are SGHTA and FQGNSA. CDR3 DNA: TGTGCCAGCAGCCGTAGGACTAGCCTCACCGGGGAGCTGTTTTTT. It is translated as CASSRRTSLTGELFF.

The V gene is TRBV2, the J gene TRBJ1-5; D is unresolved. Germline CDR1 reads SNHLY; CDR2 reads FYNNEI. V was shortened by 2 bases and J by 4 bases, with 9 bases between the two germline ends. The CDR3 extends over 14 amino acids. CDR3: CASSERSLNQPQHF. The CDR3 coding sequence is TGTGCCAGCAGTGAAAGGAGTTTAAATCAGCCCCAGCATTTT.

This sequence joins TRBV9 and TRBJ2-5; TRBD2 matches at 12 bases. The CDR3 extends over 17 amino acids. In germline, CDR1 is SGDLS, CDR2 YYNGEE. The trim removed 4 bases at V and 1 base at J, leaving 8 bases unmatched. The CDR3 DNA sequence: TGTGCCAGCAGCCTGGGACTAGCGGGTAGTTCCCAAGAGACCCAGTACTTC. Protein: CASSLGLAGSSQETQYF.

The chain combines TRBV6-5 with TRBJ2-7; a possible D gene is TRBD2 (6 bases). Germline CDR1 reads MNHEY; CDR2 reads SVGAGI. The length of the CDR3 is 14 residues. V dropped 6 bases and J dropped 5 bases, with 17 bases sitting between them. The CDR3 nucleotides read TGTGCCAGCAGAGTTACGCGGGGTAGCCACGAGCAGTACTTC. This sequence encodes CASRVTRGSHEQYF.

This rearrangement joins TRBV5-1 to TRBJ1-6; D call uncertain. Germline CDR1 reads SGHRS; CDR2 reads YFSETQ. The ends were cut back, 0 bases at V and 9 bases at J, with 10 bases in the middle. The CDR3 has 14 residues. The CDR3 sequence is CASSLGPRGSPLHF. The CDR3 DNA sequence: TGCGCCAGCAGCTTGGGGCCCCGGGGTTCACCCCTCCACTTT.

This clone is a singleton in its sample. This rearrangement joins TRBV6-5 to TRBJ1-2; D unresolved. Germline CDR1 reads MNHEY; CDR2 reads SVGAGI. Trimming took off 0 bases at V and 9 bases at J, with 14 bases between the two ends. The CDR3 spans 14 residues. The chain's CDR3 is CASSYSRAVGSYTF. Here the CDR3 DNA reads TGTGCCAGCAGTTACTCGCGGGCCGTTGGGAGCTACACCTTC.

This chain uses TRBV5-1 with TRBJ2-7, with 10 bases aligning to TRBD2. Germline CDR1 and CDR2: SGHRS and YFSETQ. V trimming: 3 bases; J trimming: 3 bases; junction bases outside the gene matches: 6. The CDR3 totals 15 residues. In DNA, the CDR3 is TGCGCCAGCAGCTGGACTAGCGGTGTCCGCTACGAGCAGTACTTC. Translation gives CASSWTSGVRYEQYF.

The chain is built from TRBV19 and TRBJ2-2, with TRBD2 matching 11 bases. This CDR3 spans 14 amino acids. The germline CDR1 and CDR2 sequences are LNHDA and SQIVND (reference sequence). The V gene end was trimmed by 8 bases and the J gene end by 7 bases; junction bases not matched to a gene: 6. CDR3 amino acids: CASGLAGQGGELFF. CDR3 in DNA: TGTGCCAGTGGACTAGCGGGTCAGGGCGGGGAGCTGTTTTTT.

The chain links TRBV11-3 to TRBJ2-1; 10 nucleotides line up with TRBD1. The CDR3 has 18 residues. V lost 1 base and J lost 3; bases outside the gene matches: 9. The germline CDR1 and CDR2 sequences are SGHNT and YENEEA. This CDR3 is CASSLAFGQGGDYNEQFF. The CDR3 bases are TGTGCCAGCAGCTTAGCCTTCGGACAGGGGGGGGACTACAATGAGCAGTTCTTC.

The CDR3 reads CASTNEETQYF. The CDR3 DNA sequence: TGTGCCAGTACTAACGAAGAGACCCAGTACTTC. This chain connects TRBV19 to TRBJ2-5, with D unresolved. This CDR3 comprises 11 residues. Per the germline V gene, CDR1 is LNHDA and CDR2 is SQIVND (reference sequence). V gave up 7 bases and J gave up 3 bases, with 6 bases separating them.

This clone showed up just a few times. V gene TRBV2 combines with J gene TRBJ2-1, with D possibly TRBD2 on 5 matching bases. V lost 4 bases to trimming and J lost 0 bases, with 10 bases between them. CDR1 and CDR2 (germline): SNHLY, FYNNEI. CDR3 size: 15 residues. CDR3 sequence reads: CASSAGKSSYNEQFF. The CDR3 bases are TGTGCCAGCAGTGCCGGGAAGAGCTCCTACAATGAGCAGTTCTTC.

This clone was counted a single time. The chain carries TRBV11-3 and TRBJ1-1, with 7 bases fitting TRBD1. The germline V gene encodes CDR1 SGHNT and CDR2 YENEEA. Unmatched junction bases numbered 10, after V lost 5 bases and J lost 4 bases. The CDR3 runs to 15 residues. CDR3 sequence reads: CASSLRVAGGTEAFF. CDR3 DNA: TGTGCCAGCAGCCTGCGGGTGGCAGGGGGCACTGAAGCTTTCTTT.

The chain employs TRBV30 and TRBJ1-6; D unresolved. Germline CDR1 reads GTSNPN; CDR2 reads SVGIG (reference sequence). With 3 bases removed from V and 6 bases from J, the gap between germline ends came to 15 bases. The CDR3 sequence is 15 residues long. CDR3 region: CAWRVEGFGNSPLHF. The CDR3 DNA follows: TGTGCCTGGAGGGTCGAGGGCTTCGGTAATTCACCCCTCCACTTT.

The chain carries TRBV5-5 and TRBJ2-3, with 10 bases matching TRBD2. Germline loops: CDR1 SGHKS, CDR2 YYEKEE (reference sequence). The CDR3 is 16 residues long. Trimming cost V 4 bases and J 2 bases; bases outside gene matches: 7. CDR3 DNA sequence: TGTGCCAGCAGCCCCCTTGGACTAGCGGACACAGATACGCAGTATTTT. This codes for CASSPLGLADTDTQYF.

The chain links TRBV5-1 to TRBJ2-3; D possibly corresponds to TRBD2 (6 bases). The CDR3 length is 18 residues. Germline lookup yields CDR1 SGHRS and CDR2 YFSETQ. The V end was cut by 2 bases, the J end by 2 bases, with 21 bases between. The CDR3 loop reads CASSLGLGRAGPTDTQYF. The CDR3 DNA is TGCGCCAGCAGCTTAGGTTTAGGGCGAGCGGGCCCCACAGATACGCAGTATTTT.

Only one count was recorded for this clone. The rearrangement joins TRBV3-1 (or the pseudogene TRBV3-2) to TRBJ2-2; TRBD1 aligns across 8 bases. The CDR3 extends over 16 amino acids. Germline loops: CDR1 LGHDT, CDR2 YNNKEL (reference sequence). V was pared by 1 base and J by 10 bases, with 11 bases of the junction left unmatched. The DNA for the CDR3 is TGTGCCAGCAGCCAAGCAGGACAGGGCCCCATTGAGGAGCTGTTTTTT. As protein: CASSQAGQGPIEELFF.

This rearrangement joins TRBV23-1 to TRBJ2-2; D is unclear. TRBV23-1 is an open reading frame, and its role is uncertain. The CDR3 is 11 amino acids. Between the trimmed V and J ends, which lost 8 bases and 8 bases, there was a span of 9 bases. The CDR3 reads CASDLRGELFF. The CDR3 region has the DNA TGCGCCAGCGATTTGAGGGGGGAGCTGTTTTTT.

This clone was detected once. The chain links TRBV6-2 or TRBV6-3 to TRBJ2-1; 9 nucleotides match TRBD2. The germline CDR1 and CDR2 sequences are MNHEY and SVGEGT. J gave up 4 bases and V 5 bases, and 24 bases lay outside the gene matches. The CDR3 consists of 21 residues. The CDR3 loop is CASSPDRSPRLAVASYNEQFF. Written as DNA, the CDR3 is TGTGCCAGCAGTCCCGACCGAAGCCCTCGACTAGCGGTAGCCTCATACAATGAGCAGTTCTTC.